Sequencing of this TCR beta chain was carried out in a study of OX40 agonist ivuxolimab in advanced cancers. Trimming took off 5 bases at V and 4 bases at J, with 23 bases between the two ends. The CDR3 totals 17 residues. Germline V CDR1 and CDR2: SGHVS, FQNEAQ. The method was immunoSEQ multiplex PCR; TCRdb's version includes in-frame clones alone and lacks a portion of them. This sample has about 80,000 clones; just over 85% occur once, and the top ten carry approximately 2%. Autoimmune disease history or systemic immunosuppression meant exclusion. Blood specimens came from baseline, cycle 4 day 1, and cycle 7 day 1.

The receptor was derived from an adult with an advanced solid tumor such as melanoma, head and neck, liver or kidney cancer. The chain uses TRBV7-8 and TRBJ1-1; the D gene is possibly TRBD1 (6 bases). The sample consisted of CD4+ or CD8+ T cells sorted from blood, taken in a trial of the OX40 agonist ivuxolimab. CDR3 DNA sequence: TGTGCCAGCAGCCCCAGGGGAGGCGGGGCTTCGGCCACTGAAGCTTTCTTT. Protein product: CASSPRGGGASATEAFF.